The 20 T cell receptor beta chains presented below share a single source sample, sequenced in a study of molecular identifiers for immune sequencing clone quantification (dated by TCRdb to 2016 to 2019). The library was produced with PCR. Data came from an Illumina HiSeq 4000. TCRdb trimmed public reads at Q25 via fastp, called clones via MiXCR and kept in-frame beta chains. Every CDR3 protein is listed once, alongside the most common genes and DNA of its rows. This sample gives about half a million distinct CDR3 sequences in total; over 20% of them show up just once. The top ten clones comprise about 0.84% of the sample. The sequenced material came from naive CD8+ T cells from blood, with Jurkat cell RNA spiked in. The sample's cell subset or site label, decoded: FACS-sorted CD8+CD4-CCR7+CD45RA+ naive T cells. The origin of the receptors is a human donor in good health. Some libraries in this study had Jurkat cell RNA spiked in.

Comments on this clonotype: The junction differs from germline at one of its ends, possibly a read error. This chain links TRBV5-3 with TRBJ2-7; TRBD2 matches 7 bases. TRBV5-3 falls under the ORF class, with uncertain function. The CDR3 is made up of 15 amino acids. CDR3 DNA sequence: TGTGCCAGCAGCTTAGTCGGCGGGGGTGGTTACGGGCAGTACTTC. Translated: CASSLVGGGGYGQYF.

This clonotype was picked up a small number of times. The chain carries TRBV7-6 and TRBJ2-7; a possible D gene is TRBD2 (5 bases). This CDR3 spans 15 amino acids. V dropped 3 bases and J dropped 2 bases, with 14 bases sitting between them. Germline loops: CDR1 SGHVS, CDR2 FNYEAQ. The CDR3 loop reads CASSFGGAMTYEQYF. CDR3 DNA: TGTGCCAGCAGCTTCGGAGGAGCCATGACCTACGAGCAGTACTTC.

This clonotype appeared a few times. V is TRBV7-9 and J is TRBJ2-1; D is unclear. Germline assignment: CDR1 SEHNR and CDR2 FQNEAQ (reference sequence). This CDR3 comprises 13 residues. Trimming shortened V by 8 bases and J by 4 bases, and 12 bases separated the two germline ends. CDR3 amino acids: CASVPPGYNEQFF. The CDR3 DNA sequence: TGTGCCAGCGTGCCTCCCGGTTACAATGAGCAGTTCTTC. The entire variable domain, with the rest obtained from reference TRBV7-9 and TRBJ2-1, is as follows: DTGVSQNPRHKITKRGQNVTFRCDPISEHNRLYWYRQTLGQGPEFLTYFQNEAQLEKSRLLSDRFSAERPKGSFSTLEIQRTEQGDSAMYLCASVPPGYNEQFFGPGTRLTVL.

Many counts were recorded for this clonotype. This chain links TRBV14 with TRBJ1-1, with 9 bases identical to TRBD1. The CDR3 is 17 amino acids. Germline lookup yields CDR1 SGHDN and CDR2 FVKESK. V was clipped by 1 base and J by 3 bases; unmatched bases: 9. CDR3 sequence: CASSQAPGTGIYTEAFF. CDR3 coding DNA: TGTGCCAGCAGCCAAGCTCCCGGGACAGGGATATACACTGAAGCTTTCTTT.

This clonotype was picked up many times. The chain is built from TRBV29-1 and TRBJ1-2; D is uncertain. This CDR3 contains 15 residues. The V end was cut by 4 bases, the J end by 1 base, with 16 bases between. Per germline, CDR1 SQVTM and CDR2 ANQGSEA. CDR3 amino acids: CSVAPPAGYNYGYTF. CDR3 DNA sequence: TGCAGCGTTGCCCCCCCGGCAGGCTATAACTATGGCTACACCTTC. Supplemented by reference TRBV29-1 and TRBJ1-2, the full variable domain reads SAVISQKPSRDICQRGTSLTIQCQVDSQVTMMFWYRQQPGQSLTLIATANQGSEATYESGFVIDKFPISRPNLTFSTLTVSNMSPEDSSIYLCSVAPPAGYNYGYTFGSGTRLTVV.

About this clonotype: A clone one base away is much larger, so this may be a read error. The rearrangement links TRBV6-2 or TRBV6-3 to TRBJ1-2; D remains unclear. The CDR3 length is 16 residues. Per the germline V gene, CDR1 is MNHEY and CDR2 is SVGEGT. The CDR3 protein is CACSYSVGDPDYGYTF. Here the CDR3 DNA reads TGTGCCTGCAGTTACTCGGTTGGAGATCCGGACTATGGCTACACCTTC.

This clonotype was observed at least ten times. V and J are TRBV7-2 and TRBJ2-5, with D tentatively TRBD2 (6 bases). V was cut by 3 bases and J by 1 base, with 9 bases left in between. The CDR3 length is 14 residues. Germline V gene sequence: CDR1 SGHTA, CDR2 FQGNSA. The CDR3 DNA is TGTGCCAGCAGCTTGCTCGGGAGCCAAGAGACCCAGTACTTC. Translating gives CASSLLGSQETQYF.

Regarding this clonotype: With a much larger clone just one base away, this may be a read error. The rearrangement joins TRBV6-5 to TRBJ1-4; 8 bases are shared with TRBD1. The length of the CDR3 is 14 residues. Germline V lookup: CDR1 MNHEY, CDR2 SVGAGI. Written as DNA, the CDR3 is TGTGCCAGCAACCCGACAGGGGCCCTAGAAAAACTGTCTTTT. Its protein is CASNPTGALEKLSF.

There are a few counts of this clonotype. The CDR3 nucleotides are TGTGCCAGCAGTTTAGGAGCTAGCGGCACAGATACGCAGTATTTT. It is translated as CASSLGASGTDTQYF. The rearrangement joins TRBV28 to TRBJ2-3; weak D call: TRBD2 (6 bases). Trimming removed 2 bases at V and 1 base at J, with 10 bases between. In germline, CDR1 is MDHEN, CDR2 SYDVKM. The CDR3 loop spans 15 amino acids. Combining the CDR3 with reference TRBV28 and TRBJ2-3 gives the whole variable domain DVKVTQSSRYLVKRTGEKVFLECVQDMDHENMFWYRQDPGLGLRLIYFSYDVKMKEKGDIPEGYSVSREKKERFSLILESASTNQTSMYLCASSLGASGTDTQYFGPGTRLTVL.

DNA for the CDR3: TGCGCCAGCAGCCACAAAGAAGGAGGTTACTATGGCTACACCTTC. Translating gives CASSHKEGGYYGYTF. The chain couples TRBV4-1 to TRBJ1-2; D is unresolved. CDR1 and CDR2 (germline): MGHRA, YSYEKL. CDR3 length: 15 amino acids. The ends were cut back, 3 bases at V and 3 bases at J, with 14 bases in the middle.

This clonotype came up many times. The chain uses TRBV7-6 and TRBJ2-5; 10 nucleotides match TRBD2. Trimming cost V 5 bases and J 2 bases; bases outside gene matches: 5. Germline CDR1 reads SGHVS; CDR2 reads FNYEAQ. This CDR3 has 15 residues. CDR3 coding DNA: TGTGCCAGCAGCCCAGGACTAGCGGAACAAGAGACCCAGTACTTC. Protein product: CASSPGLAEQETQYF.

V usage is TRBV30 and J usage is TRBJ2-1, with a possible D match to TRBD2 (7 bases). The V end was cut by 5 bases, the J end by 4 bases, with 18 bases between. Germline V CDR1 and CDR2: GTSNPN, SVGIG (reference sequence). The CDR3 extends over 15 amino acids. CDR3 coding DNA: TGTGCCTGGTTAGGGCCCGGGGGGCCGTACAATGAGCAGTTCTTC. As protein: CAWLGPGGPYNEQFF. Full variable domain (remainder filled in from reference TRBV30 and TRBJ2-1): SQTIHQWPATLVQPVGSPLSLECTVEGTSNPNLYWYRQAAGRGLQLLFYSVGIGQISSEVPQNLSASRPQDRQFILSSKKLLLSDSGFYLCAWLGPGGPYNEQFFGPGTRLTVL.

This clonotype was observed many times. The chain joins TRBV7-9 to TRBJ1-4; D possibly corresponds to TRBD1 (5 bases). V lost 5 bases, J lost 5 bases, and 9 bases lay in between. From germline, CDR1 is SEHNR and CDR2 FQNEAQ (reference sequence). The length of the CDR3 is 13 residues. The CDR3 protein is CASSTGQNEKLFF. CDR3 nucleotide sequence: TGTGCCAGCAGCACCGGACAAAATGAAAAACTGTTTTTT.

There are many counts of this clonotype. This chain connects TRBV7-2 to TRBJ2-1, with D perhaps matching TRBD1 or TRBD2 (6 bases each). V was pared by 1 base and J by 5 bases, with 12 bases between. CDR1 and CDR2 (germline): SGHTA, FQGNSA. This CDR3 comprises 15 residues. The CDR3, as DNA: TGTGCCAGCAGCTTAGAGGGGGGAATCAACAATGAGCAGTTCTTC. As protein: CASSLEGGINNEQFF. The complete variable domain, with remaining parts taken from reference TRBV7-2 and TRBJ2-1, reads GAGVSQSPSNKVTEKGKDVELRCDPISGHTALYWYRQSLGQGLEFLIYFQGNSAPDKSGLPSDRFSAERTGGSVSTLTIQRTQQEDSAVYLCASSLEGGINNEQFFGPGTRLTVL.

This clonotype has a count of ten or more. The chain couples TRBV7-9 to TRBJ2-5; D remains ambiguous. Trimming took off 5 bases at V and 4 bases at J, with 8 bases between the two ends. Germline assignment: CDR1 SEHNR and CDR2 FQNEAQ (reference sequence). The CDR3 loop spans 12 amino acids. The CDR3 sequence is CASSRALETQYF. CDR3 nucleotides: TGTGCCAGCAGCCGAGCGTTAGAGACCCAGTACTTC.

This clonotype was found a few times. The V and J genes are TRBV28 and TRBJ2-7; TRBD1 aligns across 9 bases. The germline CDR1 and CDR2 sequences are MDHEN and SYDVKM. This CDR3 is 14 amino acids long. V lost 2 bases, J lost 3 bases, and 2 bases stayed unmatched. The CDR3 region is CASSLMTGGYEQYF. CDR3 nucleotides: TGTGCCAGCAGTTTAATGACAGGGGGCTACGAGCAGTACTTC.

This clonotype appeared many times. The CDR3, as DNA: TGCAGTGCTAGAGGGGGGGGGACTATCTCCTACGAGCAGTACTTC. This gives the protein CSARGGGTISYEQYF. The genes are TRBV20-1 and TRBJ2-7; 7 bases line up with TRBD2. This CDR3 is built from 15 residues. The V and J ends lost 1 base and 0 bases, in that order; junction bases with no gene match: 6. Germline V gives CDR1 DFQATT, CDR2 SNEGSKA (reference sequence).

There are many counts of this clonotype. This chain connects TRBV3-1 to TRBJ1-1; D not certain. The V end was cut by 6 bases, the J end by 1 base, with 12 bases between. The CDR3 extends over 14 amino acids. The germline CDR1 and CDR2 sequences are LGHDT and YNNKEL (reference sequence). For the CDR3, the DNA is TGTGCCAGCAGATTAACTGACGGGAACACTGAAGCTTTCTTT. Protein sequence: CASRLTDGNTEAFF.

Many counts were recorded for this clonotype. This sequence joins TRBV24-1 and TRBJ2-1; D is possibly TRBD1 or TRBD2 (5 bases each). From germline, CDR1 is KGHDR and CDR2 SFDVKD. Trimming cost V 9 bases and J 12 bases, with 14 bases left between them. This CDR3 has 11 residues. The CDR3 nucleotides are TGTGCCACCGCCGGGGCCCAAGGGCAGTTCTTC. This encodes CATAGAQGQFF.

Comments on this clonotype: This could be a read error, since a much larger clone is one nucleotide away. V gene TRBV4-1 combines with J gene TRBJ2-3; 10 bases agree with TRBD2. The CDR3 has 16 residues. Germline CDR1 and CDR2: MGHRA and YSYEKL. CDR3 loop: CASCQESAGGADTQYF. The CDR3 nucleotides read TGCGCCAGCTGCCAAGAATCAGCGGGAGGGGCAGATACGCAGTATTTT.